This T cell receptor (beta chain) was sequenced during a study of blood T cell repertoires in COVID-19. Turning to the study itself: COVID-19 samples collected from the United States, Italy and Spain covered acute and convalescent phases. T cells, B-cell-depleted T cells, or PBMCs supplied cDNA or gDNA.

Per the authors' pipeline: Amplification of reference gene primers provided the estimated nucleated cell counts. Sequencing was performed with immunoSEQ multiplex PCR; in TCRdb, only in-frame clones are kept and a portion is missing. That table is the source of V, J and clone size, and D and trimming were worked out from the DNA. The sample includes about 670,000 clones, about 87% of them seen just once. Germline-derived CDR1 and CDR2 are SNHLY and FYNNEI. CDR3 length: 13 residues. V shed 5 bases and J shed 4 bases, with 11 bases lying between them. The TCR originated in a woman under 30 with acute or convalescent COVID-19. J is TRBJ1-2 and V is TRBV2; D is ambiguous. Sequencing input: peripheral blood. In DNA, the CDR3 is TGTGCCAGCAGTAACGAGGCTTTCTATGGCTACACCTTC. It codes for CASSNEAFYGYTF.